These 16 T cell receptor beta chains were sequenced from one sample in a study of CD8 T cells in Susac syndrome. Random hexamers were used to reverse transcribe the RNA input (about 0.5 to 1 ug). TCRdb re-called the immunoSEQ multiplex PCR reads through MiXCR, storing one row per CDR3 protein. The table includes 210,000 or so distinct CDR3 sequences, 94% detected once. Sequencing was done on a sample of CD4+ T cells from PBMCs. The receptors stem from a human donor with Susac syndrome.

V is TRBV5-1 and J is TRBJ1-2; TRBD1 is a possible D gene (5 bases). This CDR3 is 14 amino acids long. Deletions cut 1 base from V and 6 bases from J, with 13 bases between. Looked up from germline, CDR1 is SGHRS and CDR2 is YFSETQ. For the CDR3, the DNA is TGCGCCAGCAGCTTGTACCCAGGGAACGATGGCTACACCTTC. It translates to CASSLYPGNDGYTF.

This sequence joins TRBV6-5 and TRBJ1-2, with D tentatively TRBD1 (6 bases). CDR3 length: 14 amino acids. CDR1 is MNHEY and CDR2 is SVGAGI in the germline V gene. The ends were cut back, 6 bases at V and 8 bases at J, with 19 bases in the middle. CDR3 region: CASRYRESPSGYTF. CDR3 sequence (DNA): TGTGCCAGCAGGTACAGGGAGTCCCCCAGCGGCTACACCTTC.

V and J are TRBV29-1 and TRBJ1-2, with 10 bases identical to TRBD1. CDR1 is SQVTM, CDR2 ANQGSEA, per germline. CDR3 length: 12 amino acids. J was trimmed by 14 bases and V by 7 bases; bases with no gene match: 13. DNA for the CDR3: TGCAGCGCCTCGTCAAAGGACAGGGGGAGGACCTTC. It codes for CSASSKDRGRTF.

The V call is TRBV5-5, the J call TRBJ2-7; D is perhaps TRBD1 (6 bases). The germline gives CDR1 SGHKS, CDR2 YYEKEE (reference sequence). This CDR3 region has 14 residues. V lost 2 bases and J lost 2, with 11 bases in between. The CDR3 loop reads CASSFRDTTYEQYF. The DNA for the CDR3 is TGTGCCAGCAGCTTCCGGGACACCACCTACGAGCAGTACTTC.

The chain joins TRBV11-3 to TRBJ1-1; 8 bases align to TRBD1. V lost 5 bases to trimming and J lost 1 base; unmatched junction nucleotides: 6. Germline loops: CDR1 SGHNT, CDR2 YENEEA. The CDR3 length is 15 residues. The CDR3 loop reads CASSRSGTGNTEAFF. The CDR3 coding sequence is TGTGCCAGCAGCCGTTCCGGGACAGGGAACACTGAAGCTTTCTTT.

The V call is TRBV20-1, the J call TRBJ2-5; 10 positions match TRBD2. V lost 0 bases and J lost 7; bases outside the gene matches: 11. This CDR3 comprises 16 residues. The germline gives CDR1 DFQATT, CDR2 SNEGSKA (reference sequence). This chain's CDR3 is CSARDLRTSGPGTQYF. The CDR3 DNA reads as TGCAGTGCTAGAGATTTGAGGACTAGCGGCCCCGGGACCCAGTACTTC.

V gene TRBV9 combines with J gene TRBJ1-2; 7 bases match TRBD1. CDR1 SGDLS and CDR2 YYNGEE come from the germline V gene. Trimming cost V 4 bases and J 4 bases; bases outside gene matches: 7. CDR3 length: 14 residues. The CDR3 region is CASSSGQSAYGYTF. In DNA, the CDR3 is TGTGCCAGCAGCTCGGGACAGTCAGCCTATGGCTACACCTTC.

The V call is TRBV20-1, the J call TRBJ2-1; 10 bases align to TRBD1. This CDR3 is built from 13 residues. With 6 bases clipped from V and 5 bases from J, the junction kept 4 bases outside the gene matches. Germline V lookup: CDR1 DFQATT, CDR2 SNEGSKA (reference sequence). CDR3 amino acids: CSAMTGGHNEQFF. CDR3 DNA: TGCAGTGCCATGACAGGGGGCCACAATGAGCAGTTCTTC.

The rearrangement joins TRBV28 to TRBJ2-5; TRBD1 aligns across 9 bases. This CDR3 has 16 amino acids. CDR1 is MDHEN and CDR2 is SYDVKM in the germline V gene. V lost 5 bases, J lost 5 bases, and 12 bases stayed unmatched. The CDR3 spells CASSATTLDRGETQYF. The DNA for the CDR3 is TGTGCCAGCAGTGCAACAACACTAGACAGGGGGGAGACCCAGTACTTC.

The gene calls are TRBV5-1 and TRBJ2-1; 7 nucleotides agree with TRBD2. This CDR3 is built from 15 residues. Germline-derived CDR1 and CDR2 are SGHRS and YFSETQ. V shed 0 bases and J 5 bases; nucleotides not matched to a gene: 5. As DNA, the CDR3 is TGCGCCAGCAGCTTGGGCCTAGCGGTGCACAATGAGCAGTTCTTC. Translated, it gives CASSLGLAVHNEQFF.

The chain carries TRBV19 and TRBJ2-7; D is unclear. V was pared by 2 bases and J by 3 bases, with 17 bases between. The CDR3 runs to 16 residues. Germline CDR1 reads LNHDA; CDR2 reads SQIVND (reference sequence). The CDR3 spells CASSIWLWAANYEQYF. CDR3 nucleotides: TGTGCCAGTAGTATATGGCTCTGGGCAGCGAACTACGAGCAGTACTTC.

J is TRBJ1-1 and V is TRBV6-2 or TRBV6-3; TRBD1 aligns across 7 bases. Trimming took 11 bases from V and 3 from J; bases not matched to a gene: 9. In germline, CDR1 is MNHEY, CDR2 SVGEGT. The CDR3 sequence is 13 residues long. CDR3: CAGTPTGDTEAFF. CDR3 DNA: TGTGCCGGCACCCCAACAGGGGACACTGAAGCTTTCTTT.

The chain is built from TRBV18 and TRBJ2-7, with D possibly being TRBD1 (5 bases). Germline V CDR1 and CDR2: KGHSH, LQKENI. This CDR3 is built from 14 residues. The V and J ends lost 0 bases and 3 bases respectively, with 9 bases between them. CDR3: CASSPPRASYEQYF. The CDR3 coding sequence is TGTGCCAGCTCACCACCCAGGGCTAGCTACGAGCAGTACTTC.

The chain uses TRBV3-1 and TRBJ2-1, with D perhaps assigned TRBD1 or TRBD2 (5 bases each). V lost 2 bases and J 1 base, leaving 9 bases between the germline ends. The length of the CDR3 is 15 residues. Germline V CDR1 and CDR2: LGHDT, YNNKEL (reference sequence). The CDR3 DNA reads TGTGCCAGCAGCCAAAGGGGAGTATCCTACAATGAGCAGTTCTTC. Translating it yields CASSQRGVSYNEQFF.

V and J are TRBV19 and TRBJ2-1, with TRBD1 as a possible D gene (5 bases). The V and J ends lost 5 bases and 4 bases respectively, with 12 bases between them. The CDR3 loop spans 14 amino acids. Germline CDR1 is LNHDA and CDR2 is SQIVND (reference sequence). CDR3 sequence (DNA): TGTGCCAGTAGTCTCCGGACAACGTACAATGAGCAGTTCTTC. Amino acid sequence: CASSLRTTYNEQFF.

This chain links TRBV19 with TRBJ2-1; D ambiguous. This CDR3 contains 16 residues. The germline gives CDR1 LNHDA, CDR2 SQIVND (reference sequence). V gave up 2 bases and J gave up 0 bases, with 11 bases separating them. The CDR3 reads CASSISGQSSYNEQFF. In DNA, the CDR3 is TGTGCCAGTAGTATATCTGGGCAGAGCTCCTACAATGAGCAGTTCTTC.